This paragraph covers one T cell receptor (beta chain) sequence. What it binds is not known. Collection occurred without any documented infections or immune events in donors. This record comes from a study of identifying expanded T cells in peripheral blood. This table comes from immunoSEQ multiplex PCR, and its TCRdb copy is limited to in-frame clones, with some not included. Among about 130,000 clones listed, 86% were seen once. Overall study findings and caveats: Clone count variance between two-week samples rose with total template count. Technical replicates showed around 1.3 changed clones; approximately 2 weeks about 16; four weeks 19.

This TCR came from a person aged 18 to 70 in good health. Sequencing used blood.

CDR3 sequence reads: CASSVGPTGSYEQYF. CDR3 nucleotide sequence: TGTGCCAGCAGTGTTGGACCTACGGGCTCCTACGAGCAGTACTTC. The chain carries TRBV6-1 and TRBJ2-7; D gene unclear. The CDR3 has 15 residues. V was clipped by 4 bases and J by 0 bases, with 13 bases between them. CDR1 MNHNS and CDR2 SASEGT come from the germline V gene.